The rows below give T cell receptor beta chains drawn from one sample of a study of cytomegalovirus exposure and HLA in healthy donors. Sequencing used immunoSEQ multiplex PCR; TCRdb keeps in-frame clones, though not all of them. The sample lists around 52,000 clones; 88% were seen once. What was sequenced was PBMCs. The receptor set was obtained from a woman in her 30s in good health and CMV-seronegative. Each CDR3 is given with its conserved first and last residue. The D gene is left open where the match is weak. The size entry is marked missing in some rows and otherwise reads once, few, many or a size class.

j_call v_call clone_size cdr3_length d_call cdr3_aa cdr3_nt
TRBJ1-2 TRBV19 NA 17 TRBD1 CASTTPGQGSLSGGYTF TGTGCCAGTACCACTCCTGGACAGGGCTCCCTGAGTGGGGGCTACACCTTC
TRBJ2-5 TRBV29-1 once 12 TRBD1 CSLRQGRETQYF TGCAGCCTTCGACAGGGGAGGGAGACCCAGTACTTC
TRBJ1-3 TRBV28 NA 12 TRBD1 CAGGTDGNTIYF TGTGCCGGGGGGACAGACGGGAACACCATATATTTT
TRBJ2-3 TRBV29-1 NA 15 NA CSVDKSWSGTDTQYF TGCAGCGTGGACAAGTCTTGGAGTGGCACAGATACGCAGTATTTT
TRBJ2-3 TRBV27 NA 13 TRBD1 CATTGGGTDTQYF TGTGCCACCACAGGGGGCGGCACAGATACGCAGTATTTT
TRBJ2-5 TRBV5-5 NA 14 TRBD2 CASSQGLARETQYF TGTGCCAGCAGCCAAGGACTAGCTCGGGAGACCCAGTACTTC
TRBJ2-3 TRBV11-3 NA 16 TRBD2 CASSGGLASSTDTQYF TGCGCCAGCAGTGGGGGACTAGCGTCTAGCACAGATACGCAGTATTTT
TRBJ2-7 TRBV2 NA 13 TRBD2 CASSTGGEYEQYF TGTGCCAGCAGTACGGGAGGGGAGTACGAGCAGTACTTC
TRBJ2-6 TRBV7-8 NA 15 TRBD2 CASSLGTSGTAVLTF TGTGCCAGCAGCCTGGGGACTAGCGGGACGGCCGTCCTGACTTTC
TRBJ2-7 TRBV28 once 15 TRBD2 CATSAGLAGPYEQYF TGTGCTACAAGCGCGGGACTAGCGGGACCCTACGAGCAGTACTTC
TRBJ1-5 TRBV2 NA 13 NA CASSDGRNQPQHF TGTGCCAGCAGTGATGGCAGAAATCAGCCCCAGCATTTT
TRBJ2-7 TRBV5-6 NA 14 NA CASSSATESYEQYF TGTGCCAGCAGCAGCGCGACAGAATCCTACGAGCAGTACTTC
TRBJ2-1 TRBV4-1 NA 13 TRBD2 CASSHTSDHEQFF TGCGCCAGCAGCCATACTAGCGATCATGAGCAGTTCTTC
TRBJ2-7 TRBV6-1 NA 13 NA CATSPREFYEQYF TGTGCCACCTCTCCCCGGGAATTCTACGAGCAGTACTTC
TRBJ1-2 TRBV9 NA 14 NA CASSDVGGLDGYTF TGTGCCAGCAGTGATGTCGGGGGTCTGGATGGCTACACCTTC
TRBJ1-1 TRBV2 NA 17 NA CASTMDAGMSPNTEAFF TGTGCCAGCACAATGGACGCAGGGATGTCACCGAACACTGAAGCTTTCTTT
TRBJ2-7 TRBV28 NA 15 TRBD2 CASSLWASGSYEQYF TGTGCCAGCAGTTTATGGGCTAGCGGGAGCTACGAGCAGTACTTC
TRBJ2-1 TRBV10-1 NA 18 NA CASSGATLRELQYNEQFF TGCGCCAGCAGTGGAGCCACATTACGGGAGCTGCAGTACAATGAGCAGTTCTTC
TRBJ2-7 TRBV5-1 NA 15 TRBD2 CASSWGLAGEGEQYF TGCGCCAGCAGCTGGGGGCTAGCGGGAGAAGGAGAGCAGTACTTC
TRBJ1-5 TRBV27 NA 14 TRBD1 CASRRTGNNQPQHF TGTGCCAGCAGGAGGACAGGGAATAATCAGCCCCAGCATTTT
TRBJ2-7 TRBV18 NA 15 TRBD2 CASSPRAGGENEQYF TGTGCCAGCTCACCACGGGCGGGGGGCGAAAACGAGCAGTACTTC
TRBJ1-2 TRBV15 NA 14 NA CATSSRTVTGGYTF TGTGCCACCAGCTCCCGGACCGTTACGGGGGGCTACACCTTC
TRBJ1-2 TRBV2 NA 13 NA CASSVGQGYGYTF TGTGCCAGCAGTGTGGGTCAGGGATACGGCTACACCTTC
TRBJ1-2 TRBV28 NA 13 NA CASSLAGDYGYTF TGTGCCAGCAGTTTAGCAGGGGACTATGGCTACACCTTC
TRBJ2-7 TRBV10-1 NA 13 TRBD1 CASSLRQGYEQYF TGCGCCAGCAGCCTTAGACAGGGGTACGAGCAGTACTTC
TRBJ1-1 TRBV11-3 NA 15 NA CASSSAGTGVTEAFF TGCGCCAGCAGCTCGGCCGGGACGGGAGTGACTGAAGCTTTCTTT